This TCR beta chain was captured by sequencing in a study of OX40 agonist ivuxolimab in advanced cancers. TCRdb keeps only in-frame clones here, not all; method: immunoSEQ multiplex PCR. Among around 60,000 clones listed, about nine tenths were seen once. Per the germline V gene, CDR1 is MNHNS and CDR2 is SASEGT. CDR3 size: 18 residues. Trimming removed 0 bases from V and 3 bases from J; junction bases left unmatched: 10. The clonotype originates from an adult with an advanced solid tumor such as melanoma, head and neck, liver or kidney cancer. Sequences were derived from CD4+ or CD8+ T cells sorted from blood, sampled in a trial of the OX40 agonist ivuxolimab. The chain joins TRBV6-1 to TRBJ2-7; 11 bases are shared with TRBD2. CDR3 in amino acids: CASSEAGLTSGTIYEQYF. In DNA form, the CDR3 reads TGTGCCAGCAGTGAAGCTGGGTTGACTAGCGGGACTATCTACGAGCAGTACTTC.